The sequence of this TCR beta chain was determined in a study of radiotherapy plus CTLA-4 blockade in lung cancer. Study-wide background: For about 18% of patients, objective responses occurred, and about 30% had disease control. Study findings and constraints: Blood TCR clones of tumor origin expanded after radiotherapy plus ipilimumab.

In regard to this clone: Its antigen is not identified.

TCRdb keeps only in-frame clones here, not all; method: immunoSEQ multiplex PCR. Among 90,000 to 100,000 clones listed, approximately 86% were seen once. This sequence was found in a human donor with non-small cell lung cancer that progressed on radiotherapy plus ipilimumab. The sequenced sample was peripheral blood, obtained from a patient treated with radiotherapy plus ipilimumab.

The CDR3 here is CASSTGTVYQPQHF. DNA for the CDR3: TGTGCCAGCAGCACTGGAACAGTATACCAGCCCCAGCATTTT. The rearrangement uses TRBV7-8 and TRBJ1-5; D gene ambiguous. CDR3 length equals 14 residues. Germline lookup yields CDR1 SGHVS and CDR2 FQNEAQ. Trimming took 5 bases from V and 7 from J, leaving 15 bases between them.